Each of the 9 T cell receptor beta chains below was sequenced from the same sample in a study of blood T cell repertoires in COVID-19. Data came from immunoSEQ multiplex PCR; TCRdb stores just in-frame clones and leaves some out. The sample has over 300,000 clones, roughly 90% seen once. Input material: peripheral blood. The source is a middle-aged man with acute or convalescent COVID-19.

This clone was detected only once. The rearrangement uses TRBV2 and TRBJ2-4; TRBD2 matches at 8 bases. The CDR3 sequence is 13 residues long. Germline trimming cut 8 bases from V and 11 bases from J; bases unmatched to any gene: 11. Germline values: CDR1 SNHLY, CDR2 FYNNEI. The DNA of the CDR3 is TGTGCCAGCGCAGCGGGAGTAAATTTAGTTCAGTACTTC. Translating gives CASAAGVNLVQYF.

This clone has a handful of counts. The rearrangement joins TRBV4-3 to TRBJ1-4; perhaps TRBD1 as D (5 bases). Germline V gene sequence: CDR1 LGHNA, CDR2 YSLEER. The V end was cut by 3 bases, the J end by 0 bases, with 8 bases between. CDR3 length: 15 residues. This CDR3 reads CASSQDTTTNEKLFF. The CDR3 region has the DNA TGCGCCAGCAGCCAGGACACCACAACTAATGAAAAACTGTTTTTT.

As to this clone: Other DNA sequences in the sample encode the same CDR3. V usage is TRBV5-1 and J usage is TRBJ1-2; D is possibly TRBD1 (6 bases). Trimming shortened V by 2 bases and J by 4 bases, and 6 bases separated the two germline ends. Per germline, CDR1 SGHRS and CDR2 YFSETQ. This CDR3 contains 12 residues. The CDR3 sequence: CASSLGGYGYTF. CDR3 nucleotides: TGCGCCAGCAGCTTAGGGGGCTATGGCTACACCTTC. The full variable domain, in which reference TRBV5-1 and TRBJ1-2 provide the parts outside the CDR3, is KAGVTQTPRYLIKTRGQQVTLSCSPISGHRSVSWYQQTPGQGLQFLFEYFSETQRNKGNFPGRFSGRQFSNSRSEMNVSTLELGDSALYLCASSLGGYGYTFGSGTRLTVV.

This clone was found once. V and J are TRBV2 and TRBJ2-7; D is perhaps TRBD1 (5 bases). Germline CDR1 SNHLY, CDR2 FYNNEI. Trimming took off 0 bases at V and 1 base at J, with 10 bases between the two ends. The CDR3 runs 15 residues. This CDR3 reads CASSEARVLSYEQYF. The CDR3 DNA is TGTGCCAGCAGTGAAGCCAGGGTCCTGTCCTACGAGCAGTACTTC.

The chain carries TRBV9 and TRBJ1-5; 7 bases fit TRBD1. CDR1 is SGDLS, CDR2 YYNGEE, per germline. V lost 2 bases, J lost 6 bases, and 8 bases stayed unmatched. The CDR3 runs 15 residues. The CDR3 bases are TGTGCCAGCAGCGTGACAGGGACAACGGGTCAGCCCCAGCATTTT. Translating it yields CASSVTGTTGQPQHF.

V usage is TRBV5-1 and J usage is TRBJ1-2; the D is unclear. The germline V gene has CDR1 SGHRS and CDR2 YFSETQ. The length of the CDR3 is 14 residues. The ends were cut back, 0 bases at V and 6 bases at J, with 12 bases in the middle. DNA for the CDR3: TGCGCCAGCAGCTTGGGGCAGGAAGTGGATGGCTACACCTTC. It codes for CASSLGQEVDGYTF.

This clone was counted only a few times. The chain employs TRBV28 and TRBJ1-6; D remains ambiguous. The V gene lost 5 bases and the J gene lost 7 bases, with 9 bases spanning the gap. CDR1 MDHEN and CDR2 SYDVKM come from the germline V gene. CDR3 length equals 13 residues. The CDR3 DNA sequence: TGTGCCAGCAGTCCGTTACAGAATTCACCCCTCCACTTT. Translation gives CASSPLQNSPLHF.

The chain has TRBV28 and TRBJ2-5, with unresolved D. The length of the CDR3 is 12 residues. V shed 7 bases and J shed 4 bases, with 10 bases lying between them. The germline V gene has CDR1 MDHEN and CDR2 SYDVKM. In nucleotides, the CDR3 is TGTGCCAGCATAAAAAACGGAGAGACCCAGTACTTC. Translated, it gives CASIKNGETQYF.

In this sample, this clone turned up a few times. This chain links TRBV12-3 or TRBV12-4 with TRBJ1-2; 9 bases align to TRBD1. This CDR3 is built from 13 residues. V lost 7 bases and J lost 4; bases outside the gene matches: 4. The CDR3 nucleotides are TGTGCCAGCACCCTACAGGGGGCCTATGGCTACACCTTC. Translated: CASTLQGAYGYTF.